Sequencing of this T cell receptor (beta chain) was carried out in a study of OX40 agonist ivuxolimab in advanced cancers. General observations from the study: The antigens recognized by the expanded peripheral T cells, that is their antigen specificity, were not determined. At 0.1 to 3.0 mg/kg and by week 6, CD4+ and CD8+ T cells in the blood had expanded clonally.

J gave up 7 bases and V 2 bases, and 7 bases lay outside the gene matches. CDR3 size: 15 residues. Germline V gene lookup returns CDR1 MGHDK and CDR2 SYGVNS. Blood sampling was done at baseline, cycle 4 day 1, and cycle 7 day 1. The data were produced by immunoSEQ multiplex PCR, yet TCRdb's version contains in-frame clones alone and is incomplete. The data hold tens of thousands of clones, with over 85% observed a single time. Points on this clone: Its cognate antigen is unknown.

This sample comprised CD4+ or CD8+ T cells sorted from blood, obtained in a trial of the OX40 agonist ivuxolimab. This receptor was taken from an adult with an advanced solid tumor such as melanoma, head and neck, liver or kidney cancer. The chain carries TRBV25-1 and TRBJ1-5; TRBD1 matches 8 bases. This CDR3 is CASSEGTGGWQPQHF. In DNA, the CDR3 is TGTGCCAGCAGTGAAGGGACAGGTGGGTGGCAGCCCCAGCATTTT.